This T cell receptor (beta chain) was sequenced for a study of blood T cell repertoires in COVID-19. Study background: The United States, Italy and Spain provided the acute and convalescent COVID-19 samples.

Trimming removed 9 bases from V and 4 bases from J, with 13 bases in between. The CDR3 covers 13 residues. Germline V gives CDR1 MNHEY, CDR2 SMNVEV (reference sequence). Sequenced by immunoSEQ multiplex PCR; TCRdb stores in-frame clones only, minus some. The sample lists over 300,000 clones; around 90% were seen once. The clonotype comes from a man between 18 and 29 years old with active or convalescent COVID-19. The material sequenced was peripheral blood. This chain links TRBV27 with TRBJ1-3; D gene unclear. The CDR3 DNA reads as TGTGCCAGTCGTCAAACTGCAGGAAACACCATATATTTT. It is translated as CASRQTAGNTIYF.